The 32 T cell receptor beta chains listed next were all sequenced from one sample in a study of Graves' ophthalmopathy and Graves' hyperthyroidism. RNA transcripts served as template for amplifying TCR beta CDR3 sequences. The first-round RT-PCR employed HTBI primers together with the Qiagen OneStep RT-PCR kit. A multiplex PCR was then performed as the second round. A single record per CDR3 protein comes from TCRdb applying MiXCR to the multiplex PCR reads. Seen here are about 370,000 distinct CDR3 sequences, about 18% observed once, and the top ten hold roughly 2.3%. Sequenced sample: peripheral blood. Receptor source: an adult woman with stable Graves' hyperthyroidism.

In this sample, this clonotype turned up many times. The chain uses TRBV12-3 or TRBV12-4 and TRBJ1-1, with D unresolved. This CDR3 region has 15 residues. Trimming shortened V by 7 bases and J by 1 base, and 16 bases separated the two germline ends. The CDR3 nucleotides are TGTGCCAGCACCTCACGAGGACGGAAGAACACTGAAGCTTTCTTT. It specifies CASTSRGRKNTEAFF.

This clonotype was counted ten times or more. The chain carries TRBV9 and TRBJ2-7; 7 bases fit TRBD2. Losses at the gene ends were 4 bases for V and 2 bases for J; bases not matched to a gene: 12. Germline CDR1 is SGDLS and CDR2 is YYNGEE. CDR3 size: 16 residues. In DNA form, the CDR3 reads TGTGCCAGCAGCCAAGGACCGGGGGGAGGGGCCTACGAGCAGTACTTC. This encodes CASSQGPGGGAYEQYF. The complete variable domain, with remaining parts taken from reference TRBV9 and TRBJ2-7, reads DSGVTQTPKHLITATGQRVTLRCSPRSGDLSVYWYQQSLDQGLQFLIQYYNGEERAKGNILERFSAQQFPDLHSELNLSSLELGDSALYFCASSQGPGGGAYEQYFGPGTRLTVT.

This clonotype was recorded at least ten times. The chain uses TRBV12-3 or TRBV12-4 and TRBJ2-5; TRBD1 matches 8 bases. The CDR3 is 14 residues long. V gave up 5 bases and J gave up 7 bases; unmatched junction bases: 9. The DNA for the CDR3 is TGTGCCAGCAGTACCGCGACAGGGGCCGGGACCCAGTACTTC. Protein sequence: CASSTATGAGTQYF.

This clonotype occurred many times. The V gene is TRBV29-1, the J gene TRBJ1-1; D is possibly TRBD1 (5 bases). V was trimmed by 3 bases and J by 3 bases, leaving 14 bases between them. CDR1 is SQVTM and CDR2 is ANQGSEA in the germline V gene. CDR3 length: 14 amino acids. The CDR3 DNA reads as TGCAGCGTTGAGGTTAGGGGTAGGGACACTGAAGCTTTCTTT. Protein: CSVEVRGRDTEAFF.

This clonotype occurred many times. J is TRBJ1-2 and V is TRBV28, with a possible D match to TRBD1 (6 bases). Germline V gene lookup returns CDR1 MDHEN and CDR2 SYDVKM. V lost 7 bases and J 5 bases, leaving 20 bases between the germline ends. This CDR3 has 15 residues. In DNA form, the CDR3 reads TGTGCCAGCACCAATTCTTCGCAGGGGTGGTATGGCTACACCTTC. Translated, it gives CASTNSSQGWYGYTF.

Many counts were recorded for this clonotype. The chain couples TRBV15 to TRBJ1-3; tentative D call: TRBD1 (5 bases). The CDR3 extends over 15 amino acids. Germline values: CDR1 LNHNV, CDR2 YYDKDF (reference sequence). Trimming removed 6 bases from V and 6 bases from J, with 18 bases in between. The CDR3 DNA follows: TGTGCCACCAGTCCGGGCAGGGTTTTGGAAAACACCATATATTTT. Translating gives CATSPGRVLENTIYF. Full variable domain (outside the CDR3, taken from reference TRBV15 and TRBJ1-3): DAMVIQNPRYQVTQFGKPVTLSCSQTLNHNVMYWYQQKSSQAPKLLFHYYDKDFNNEADTPDNFQSRRPNTSFCFLDIRSPGLGDTAMYLCATSPGRVLENTIYFGEGSWLTVV.

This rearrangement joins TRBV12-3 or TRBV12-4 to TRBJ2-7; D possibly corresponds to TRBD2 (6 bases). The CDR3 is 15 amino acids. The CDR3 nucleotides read TGTGCCAGCAGTTCCGGGGTTAGCGGTACCTACGAGCAGTGCGTC. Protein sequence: CASSSGVSGTYEQCV.

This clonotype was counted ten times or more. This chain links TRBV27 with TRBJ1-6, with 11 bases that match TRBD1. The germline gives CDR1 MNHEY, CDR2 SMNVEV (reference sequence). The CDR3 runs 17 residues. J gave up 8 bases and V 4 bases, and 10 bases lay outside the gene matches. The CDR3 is CASSSSSDRGLYSPLHF. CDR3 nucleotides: TGTGCCAGCAGTTCCTCATCGGACAGGGGGCTGTATTCACCCCTCCACTTT.

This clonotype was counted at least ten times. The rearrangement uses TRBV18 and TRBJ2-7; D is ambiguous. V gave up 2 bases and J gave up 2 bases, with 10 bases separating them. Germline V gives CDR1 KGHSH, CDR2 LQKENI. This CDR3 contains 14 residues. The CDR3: CASSPADGPYEQYF. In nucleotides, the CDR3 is TGTGCCAGCTCACCAGCTGACGGTCCCTACGAGCAGTACTTC.

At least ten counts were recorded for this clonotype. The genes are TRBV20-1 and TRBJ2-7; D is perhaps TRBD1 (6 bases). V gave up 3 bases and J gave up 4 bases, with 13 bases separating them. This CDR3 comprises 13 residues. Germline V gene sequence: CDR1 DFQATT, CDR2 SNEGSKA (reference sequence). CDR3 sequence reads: CSASSGTQYEQYF. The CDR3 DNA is TGCAGTGCTAGCTCCGGGACACAATACGAGCAGTACTTC.

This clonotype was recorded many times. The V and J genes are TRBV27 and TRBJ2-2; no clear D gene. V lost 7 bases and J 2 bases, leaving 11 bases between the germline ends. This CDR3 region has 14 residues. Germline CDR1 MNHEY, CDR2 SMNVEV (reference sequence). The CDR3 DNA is TGTGCCAGCACCAAAGCAACAAACACCGGGGAGCTGTTTTTT. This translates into CASTKATNTGELFF.

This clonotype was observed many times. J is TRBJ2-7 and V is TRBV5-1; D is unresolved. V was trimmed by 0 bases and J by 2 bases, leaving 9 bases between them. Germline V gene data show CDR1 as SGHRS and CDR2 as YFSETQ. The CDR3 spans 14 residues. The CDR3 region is CASSLEVGTYEQYF. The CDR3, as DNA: TGCGCCAGCAGCTTGGAGGTGGGGACCTACGAGCAGTACTTC. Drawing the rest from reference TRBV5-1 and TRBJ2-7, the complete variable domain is KAGVTQTPRYLIKTRGQQVTLSCSPISGHRSVSWYQQTPGQGLQFLFEYFSETQRNKGNFPGRFSGRQFSNSRSEMNVSTLELGDSALYLCASSLEVGTYEQYFGPGTRLTVT.

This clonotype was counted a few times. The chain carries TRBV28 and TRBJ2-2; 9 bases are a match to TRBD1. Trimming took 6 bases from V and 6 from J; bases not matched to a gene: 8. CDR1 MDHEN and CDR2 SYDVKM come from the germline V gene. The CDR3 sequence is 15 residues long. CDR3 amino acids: CASSRDRERSGELFF. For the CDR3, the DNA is TGTGCCAGCAGCCGGGACAGGGAGAGGTCCGGGGAGCTGTTTTTT.

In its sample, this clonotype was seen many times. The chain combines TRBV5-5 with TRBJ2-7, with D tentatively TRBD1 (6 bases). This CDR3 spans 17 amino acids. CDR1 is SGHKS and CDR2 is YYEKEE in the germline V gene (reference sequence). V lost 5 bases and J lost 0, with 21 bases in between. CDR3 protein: CASSFKQGISGSYEQYF. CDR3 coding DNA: TGTGCCAGCAGTTTTAAACAGGGTATCTCGGGCTCCTACGAGCAGTACTTC.

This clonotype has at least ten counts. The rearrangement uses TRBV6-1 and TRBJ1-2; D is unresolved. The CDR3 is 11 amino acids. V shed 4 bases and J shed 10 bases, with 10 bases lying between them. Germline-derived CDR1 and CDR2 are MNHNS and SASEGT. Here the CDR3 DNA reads TGTGCCAGCAGTGTAGGAGGTCTCTACACCTTC. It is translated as CASSVGGLYTF.

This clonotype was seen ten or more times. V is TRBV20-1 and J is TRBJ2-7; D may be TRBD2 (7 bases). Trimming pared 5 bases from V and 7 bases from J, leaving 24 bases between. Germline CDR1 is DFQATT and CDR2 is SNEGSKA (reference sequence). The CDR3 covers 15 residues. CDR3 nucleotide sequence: TGCAGTGCTGGGGGGGGCTGGGGCCCCGATGGGGAGCAGTACTTC. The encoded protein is CSAGGGWGPDGEQYF.

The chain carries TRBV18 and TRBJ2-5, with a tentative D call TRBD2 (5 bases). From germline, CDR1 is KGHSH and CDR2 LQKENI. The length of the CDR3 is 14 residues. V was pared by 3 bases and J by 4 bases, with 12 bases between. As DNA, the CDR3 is TGTGCCAGCTCACCGGACCTGAGCGGAGAGACCCAGTACTTC. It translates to CASSPDLSGETQYF.

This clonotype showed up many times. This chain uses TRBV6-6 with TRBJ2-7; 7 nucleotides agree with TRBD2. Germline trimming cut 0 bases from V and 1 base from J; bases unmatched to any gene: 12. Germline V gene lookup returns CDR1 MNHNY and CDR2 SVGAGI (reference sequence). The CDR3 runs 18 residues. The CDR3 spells CASSYSSPRGRGSYEQYF. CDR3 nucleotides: TGTGCCAGCAGTTACTCGAGTCCCCGCGGGAGAGGGTCCTACGAGCAGTACTTC.

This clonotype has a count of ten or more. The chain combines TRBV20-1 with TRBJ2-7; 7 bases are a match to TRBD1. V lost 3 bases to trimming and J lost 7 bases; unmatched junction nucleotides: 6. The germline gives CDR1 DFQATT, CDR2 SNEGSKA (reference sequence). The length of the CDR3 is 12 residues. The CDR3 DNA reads TGCAGTGCTAGGGGACAGTTTGATGAGCAGTACTTC. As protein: CSARGQFDEQYF.

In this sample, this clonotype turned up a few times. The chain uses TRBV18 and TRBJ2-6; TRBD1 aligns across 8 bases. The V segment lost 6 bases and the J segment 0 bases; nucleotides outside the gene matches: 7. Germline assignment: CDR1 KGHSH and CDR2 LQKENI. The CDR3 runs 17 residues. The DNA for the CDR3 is TGTGCCAGCTCTCGGGACAGGTACAGCTCTGGGGCCAACGTCCTGACTTTC. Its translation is CASSRDRYSSGANVLTF.

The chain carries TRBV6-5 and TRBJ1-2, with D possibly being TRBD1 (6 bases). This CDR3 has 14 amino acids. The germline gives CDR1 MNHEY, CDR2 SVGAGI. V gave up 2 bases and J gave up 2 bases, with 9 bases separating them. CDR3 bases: TGTGCCAGCAGTTACAGCCAGGGGAACTATGGCTACACCTTC. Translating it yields CASSYSQGNYGYTF.

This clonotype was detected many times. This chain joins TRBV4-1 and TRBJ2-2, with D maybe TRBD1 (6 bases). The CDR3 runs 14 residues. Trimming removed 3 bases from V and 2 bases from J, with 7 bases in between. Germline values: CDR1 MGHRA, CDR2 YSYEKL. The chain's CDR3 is CASSQGTNTGELFF. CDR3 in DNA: TGCGCCAGCAGCCAGGGGACAAACACCGGGGAGCTGTTTTTT.

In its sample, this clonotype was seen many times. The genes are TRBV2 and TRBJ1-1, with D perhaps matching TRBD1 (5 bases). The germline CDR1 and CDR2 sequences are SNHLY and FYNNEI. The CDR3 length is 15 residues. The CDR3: CVTGGETLQNTEAFF. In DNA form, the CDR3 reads TGTGTTACTGGGGGGGAAACATTACAGAACACTGAAGCTTTCTTT.

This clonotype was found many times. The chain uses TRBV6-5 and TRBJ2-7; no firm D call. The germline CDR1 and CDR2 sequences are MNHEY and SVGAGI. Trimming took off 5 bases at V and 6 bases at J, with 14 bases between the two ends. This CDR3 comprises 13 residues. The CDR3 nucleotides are TGTGCCAGCAGTAGGGCCCAATCGGGCGAGCAGTACTTC. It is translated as CASSRAQSGEQYF.

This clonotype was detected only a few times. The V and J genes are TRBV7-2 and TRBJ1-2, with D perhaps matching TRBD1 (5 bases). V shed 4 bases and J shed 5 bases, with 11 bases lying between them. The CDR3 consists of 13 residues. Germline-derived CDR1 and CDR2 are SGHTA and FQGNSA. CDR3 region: CASSSGSRYGYTF. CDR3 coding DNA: TGTGCCAGCAGCTCAGGGTCTCGGTATGGCTACACCTTC. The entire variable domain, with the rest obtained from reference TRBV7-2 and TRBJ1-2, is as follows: GAGVSQSPSNKVTEKGKDVELRCDPISGHTALYWYRQSLGQGLEFLIYFQGNSAPDKSGLPSDRFSAERTGGSVSTLTIQRTQQEDSAVYLCASSSGSRYGYTFGSGTRLTVV.

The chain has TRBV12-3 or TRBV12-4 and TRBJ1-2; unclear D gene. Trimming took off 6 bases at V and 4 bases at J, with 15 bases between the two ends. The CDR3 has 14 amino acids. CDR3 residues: CASRKQDPSYGYTF. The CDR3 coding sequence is TGTGCCAGCAGAAAACAAGATCCCAGCTATGGCTACACCTTC.

CDR3 loop: CASSYSTGTSGYAQYF. The CDR3 coding sequence is TGTGCCAGCAGTTACTCGACCGGGACTAGCGGGTACGCCCAGTACTTC. This chain joins TRBV6-5 and TRBJ2-5; the match to TRBD2 covers 12 bases. The CDR3 has 16 amino acids. Trimming took 0 bases from V and 9 from J; bases not matched to a gene: 8. Germline loops: CDR1 MNHEY, CDR2 SVGAGI.

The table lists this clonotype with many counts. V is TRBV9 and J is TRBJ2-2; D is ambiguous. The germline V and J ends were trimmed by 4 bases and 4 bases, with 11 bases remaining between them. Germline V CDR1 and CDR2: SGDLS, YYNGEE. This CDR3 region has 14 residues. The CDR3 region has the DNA TGTGCCAGCAGCACGTACAAAACCACCGGGGAGCTGTTTTTT. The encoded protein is CASSTYKTTGELFF.

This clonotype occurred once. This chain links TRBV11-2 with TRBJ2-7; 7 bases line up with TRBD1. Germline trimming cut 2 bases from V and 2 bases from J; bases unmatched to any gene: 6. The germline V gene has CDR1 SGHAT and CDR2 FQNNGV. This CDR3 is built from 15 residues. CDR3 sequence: CASSLKRGHTYEQYF. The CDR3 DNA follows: TGTGCCAGCAGCTTAAAAAGGGGGCACACCTACGAGCAGTACTTC.

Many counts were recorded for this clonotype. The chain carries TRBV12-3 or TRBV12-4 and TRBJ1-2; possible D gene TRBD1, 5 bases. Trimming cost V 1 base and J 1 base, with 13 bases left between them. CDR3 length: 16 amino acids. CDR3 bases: TGTGCCAGCAGTTTAGATACAGGATCCTTTAACTATGGCTACACCTTC. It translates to CASSLDTGSFNYGYTF.

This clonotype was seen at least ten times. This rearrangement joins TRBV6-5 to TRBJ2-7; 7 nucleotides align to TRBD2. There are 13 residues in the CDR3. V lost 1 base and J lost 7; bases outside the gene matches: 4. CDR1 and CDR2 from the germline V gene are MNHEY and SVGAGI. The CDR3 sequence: CASSYLGEGEQYF. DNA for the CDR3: TGTGCCAGCAGTTACTTAGGGGAGGGGGAGCAGTACTTC.

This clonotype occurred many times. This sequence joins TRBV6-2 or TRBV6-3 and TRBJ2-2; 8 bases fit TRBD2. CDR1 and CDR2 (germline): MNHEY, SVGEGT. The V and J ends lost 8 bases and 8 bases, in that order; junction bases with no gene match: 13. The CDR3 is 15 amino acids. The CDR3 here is CASRFSGSLRGELFF. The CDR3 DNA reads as TGTGCCAGCCGATTCAGCGGGAGCCTTAGAGGGGAGCTGTTTTTT.